This TCR beta chain emerged from a study of Ad26.COV2.S vaccination and SARS-CoV-2 variants. Study background: The study gave Ad26.COV2.S intramuscularly, once or twice 56 days apart. Whole-study findings and limits: With respect to non-spike TCR breadth, vaccine and placebo recipients were similar.

V was pared by 0 bases and J by 3 bases, with 11 bases between. The CDR3 has 15 amino acids. The germline gives CDR1 SGHNT, CDR2 YYREEE (reference sequence). A single count supports this clone. Its antigen is unknown. Method: immunoSEQ multiplex PCR; TCRdb's copy keeps in-frame clones and lacks some. There are approximately 300,000 clones in the sample; over 80% occur only once, and 2.1% lies in the top ten. As for treatment: roughly 18 received Ad26.COV2.S at low or high dose, single or two shots; about 5 received placebo; per-sample allocation not given. Day 63 following the first vaccine or placebo injection was when the samples were taken. The sample came from a Boston adult aged 18-55 years. An Ad26 vector was used to express Wuhan-strain SARS-CoV-2 spike as the vaccine.

The gene calls are TRBV5-4 and TRBJ2-3; D possibly corresponds to TRBD1 (5 bases). This TCR derives from a person aged 18-65 years who received the Ad26.COV2.S COVID-19 vaccine or a placebo. Here the sequenced sample was peripheral blood, taken in a trial of Ad26.COV2.S vaccine versus placebo. CDR3 amino acids: CASSLVTGATDTQYF. As DNA, the CDR3 is TGTGCCAGCAGCTTGGTCACAGGAGCGACAGATACGCAGTATTTT.